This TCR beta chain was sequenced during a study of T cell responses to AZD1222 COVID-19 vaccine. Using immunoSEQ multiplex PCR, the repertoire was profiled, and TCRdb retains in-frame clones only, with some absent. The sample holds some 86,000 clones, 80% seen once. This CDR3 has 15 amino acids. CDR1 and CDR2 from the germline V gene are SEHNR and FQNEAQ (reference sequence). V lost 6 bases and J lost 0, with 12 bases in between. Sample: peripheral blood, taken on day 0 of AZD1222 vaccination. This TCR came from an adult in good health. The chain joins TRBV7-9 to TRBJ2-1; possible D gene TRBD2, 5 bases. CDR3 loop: CASSRGGVSYNEQFF. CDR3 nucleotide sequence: TGTGCCAGCAGTCGAGGAGGTGTCTCCTACAATGAGCAGTTCTTC.